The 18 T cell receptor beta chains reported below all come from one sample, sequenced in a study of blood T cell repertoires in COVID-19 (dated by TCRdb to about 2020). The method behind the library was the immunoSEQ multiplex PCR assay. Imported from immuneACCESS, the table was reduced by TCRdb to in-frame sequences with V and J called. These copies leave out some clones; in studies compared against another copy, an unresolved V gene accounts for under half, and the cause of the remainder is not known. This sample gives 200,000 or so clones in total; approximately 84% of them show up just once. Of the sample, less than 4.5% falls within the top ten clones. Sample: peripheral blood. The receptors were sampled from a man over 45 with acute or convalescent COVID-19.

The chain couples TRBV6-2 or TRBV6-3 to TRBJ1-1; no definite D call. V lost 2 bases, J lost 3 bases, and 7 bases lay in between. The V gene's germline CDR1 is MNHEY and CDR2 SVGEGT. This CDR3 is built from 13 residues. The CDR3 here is CASSYLQYTEAFF. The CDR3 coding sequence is TGTGCCAGCAGTTACCTACAGTACACTGAAGCTTTCTTT.

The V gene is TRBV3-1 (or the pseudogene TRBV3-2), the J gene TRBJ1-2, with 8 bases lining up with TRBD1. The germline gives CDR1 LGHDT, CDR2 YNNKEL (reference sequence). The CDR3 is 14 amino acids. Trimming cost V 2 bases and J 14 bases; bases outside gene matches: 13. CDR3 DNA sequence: TGTGCCAGCAGCCAAAGACGGACAGGGACGTATGGGACCTTC. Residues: CASSQRRTGTYGTF.

CDR3 loop: CAWSVRQGQYF. The CDR3 DNA follows: TGTGCCTGGAGTGTACGGCAGGGTCAGTACTTC. This chain joins TRBV30 and TRBJ2-7, with a weak D call TRBD1 (5 bases). Trimming removed 0 bases from V and 10 bases from J, with 10 bases in between. The length of the CDR3 is 11 residues. Germline V lookup: CDR1 GTSNPN, CDR2 SVGIG (reference sequence). Combining the CDR3 with reference TRBV30 and TRBJ2-7 gives the whole variable domain SQTIHQWPATLVQPVGSPLSLECTVEGTSNPNLYWYRQAAGRGLQLLFYSVGIGQISSEVPQNLSASRPQDRQFILSSKKLLLSDSGFYLCAWSVRQGQYFGPGTRLTVT.

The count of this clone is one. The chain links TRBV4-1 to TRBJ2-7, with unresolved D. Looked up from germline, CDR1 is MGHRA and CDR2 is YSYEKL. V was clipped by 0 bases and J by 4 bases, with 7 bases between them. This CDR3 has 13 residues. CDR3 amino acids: CASSQEAVYEQYF. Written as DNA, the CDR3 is TGCGCCAGCAGCCAAGAGGCGGTTTACGAGCAGTACTTC.

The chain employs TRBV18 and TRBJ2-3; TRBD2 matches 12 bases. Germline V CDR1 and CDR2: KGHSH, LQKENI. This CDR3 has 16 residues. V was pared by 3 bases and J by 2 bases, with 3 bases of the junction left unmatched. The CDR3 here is CASSPGLAGYTDTQYF. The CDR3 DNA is TGTGCCAGCTCACCCGGACTAGCGGGGTACACAGATACGCAGTATTTT.

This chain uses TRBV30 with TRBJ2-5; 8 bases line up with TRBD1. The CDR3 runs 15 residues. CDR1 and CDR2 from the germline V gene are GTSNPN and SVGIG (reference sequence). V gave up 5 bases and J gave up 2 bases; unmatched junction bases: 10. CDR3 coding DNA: TGTGCCTGGCAACTCGGGACAGGTGAACAAGAGACCCAGTACTTC. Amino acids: CAWQLGTGEQETQYF.

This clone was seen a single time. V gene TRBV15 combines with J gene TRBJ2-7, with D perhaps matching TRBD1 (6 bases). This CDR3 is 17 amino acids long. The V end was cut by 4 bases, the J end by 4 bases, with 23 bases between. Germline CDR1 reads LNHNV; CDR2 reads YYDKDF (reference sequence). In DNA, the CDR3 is TGTGCCACCAGCAAATTCATCATGGCAGGGGAAAGGTACGAGCAGTACTTC. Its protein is CATSKFIMAGERYEQYF.

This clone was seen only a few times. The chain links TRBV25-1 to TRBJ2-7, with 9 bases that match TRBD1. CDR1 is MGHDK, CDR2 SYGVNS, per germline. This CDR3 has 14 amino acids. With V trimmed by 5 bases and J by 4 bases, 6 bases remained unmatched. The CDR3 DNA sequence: TGTGCCAGCAGTAGAGGGACAGGGAAATACGAGCAGTACTTC. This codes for CASSRGTGKYEQYF.

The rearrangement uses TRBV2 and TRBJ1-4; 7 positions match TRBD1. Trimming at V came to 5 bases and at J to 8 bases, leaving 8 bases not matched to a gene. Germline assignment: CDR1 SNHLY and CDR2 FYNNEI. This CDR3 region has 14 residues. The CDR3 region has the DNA TGTGCCAGCAGTCTCAGGGGGTTGGCGGAAAAACTGTTTTTT. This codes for CASSLRGLAEKLFF.

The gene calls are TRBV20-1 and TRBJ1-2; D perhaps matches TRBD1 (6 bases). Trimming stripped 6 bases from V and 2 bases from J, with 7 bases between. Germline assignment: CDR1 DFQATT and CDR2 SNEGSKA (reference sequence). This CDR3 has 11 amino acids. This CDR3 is CSAGQNYGYTF. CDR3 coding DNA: TGCAGTGCCGGACAGAACTATGGCTACACCTTC.

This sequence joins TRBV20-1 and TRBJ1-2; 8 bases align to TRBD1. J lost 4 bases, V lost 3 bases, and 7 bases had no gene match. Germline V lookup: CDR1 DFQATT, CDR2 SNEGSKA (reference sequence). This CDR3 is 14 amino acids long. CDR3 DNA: TGCAGTGCTAGTCCCGAAGGGACAGGCTATGGCTACACCTTC. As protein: CSASPEGTGYGYTF.

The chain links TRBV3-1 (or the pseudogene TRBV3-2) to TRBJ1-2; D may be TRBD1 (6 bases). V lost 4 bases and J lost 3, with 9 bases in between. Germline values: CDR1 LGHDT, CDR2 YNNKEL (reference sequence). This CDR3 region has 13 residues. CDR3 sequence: CASSLNRDYGYTF. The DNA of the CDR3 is TGTGCCAGCAGCCTTAACAGGGACTATGGCTACACCTTC.

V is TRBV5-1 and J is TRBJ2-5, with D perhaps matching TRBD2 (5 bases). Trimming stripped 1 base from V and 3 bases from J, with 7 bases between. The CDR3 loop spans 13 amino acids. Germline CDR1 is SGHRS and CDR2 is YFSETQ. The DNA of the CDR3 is TGCGCCAGCAGCTTGCTAGCAGAAGAGACCCAGTACTTC. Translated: CASSLLAEETQYF.

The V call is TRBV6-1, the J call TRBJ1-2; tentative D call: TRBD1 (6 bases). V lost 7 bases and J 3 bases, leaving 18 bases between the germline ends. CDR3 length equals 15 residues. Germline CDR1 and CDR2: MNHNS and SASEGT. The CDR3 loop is CASTDPGQGYYGYTF. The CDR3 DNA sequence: TGTGCCAGCACTGACCCCGGGCAGGGGTACTATGGCTACACCTTC.

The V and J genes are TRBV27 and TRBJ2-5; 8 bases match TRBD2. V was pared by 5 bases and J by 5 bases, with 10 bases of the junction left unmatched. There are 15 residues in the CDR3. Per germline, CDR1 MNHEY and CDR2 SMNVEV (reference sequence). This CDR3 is CASSQTGGLTETQYF. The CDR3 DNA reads TGTGCCAGCAGTCAAACGGGGGGGCTGACTGAGACCCAGTACTTC.

CDR3 region: CASKSGGNTGELFF. As DNA, the CDR3 is TGTGCCAGTAAAAGCGGGGGTAACACCGGGGAGCTGTTTTTT. The chain combines TRBV19 with TRBJ2-2; 8 bases line up with TRBD2. The CDR3 covers 14 residues. The trim removed 7 bases at V and 2 bases at J, leaving 3 bases unmatched. The germline CDR1 and CDR2 sequences are LNHDA and SQIVND (reference sequence).

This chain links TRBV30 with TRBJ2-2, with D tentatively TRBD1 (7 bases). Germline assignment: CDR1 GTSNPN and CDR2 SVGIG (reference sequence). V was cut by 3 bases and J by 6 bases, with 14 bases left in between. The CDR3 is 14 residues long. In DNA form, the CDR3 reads TGTGCCTGGAGCCGCAGGGGGGTGGCCGGGGAGCTGTTTTTT. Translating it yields CAWSRRGVAGELFF.

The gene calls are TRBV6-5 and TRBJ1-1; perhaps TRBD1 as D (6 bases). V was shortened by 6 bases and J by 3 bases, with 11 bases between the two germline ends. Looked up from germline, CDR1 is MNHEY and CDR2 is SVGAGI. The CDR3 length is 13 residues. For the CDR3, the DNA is TGTGCCAGCAGATTTCCAGGGGACACTGAAGCTTTCTTT. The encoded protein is CASRFPGDTEAFF.